This T cell receptor beta chain was obtained from a study of cytomegalovirus exposure and HLA in healthy donors. The overall study: In an earlier analysis, approximately 120 million unique TCR beta sequences were found from 150 million to 200 million T cells.

It was with 60 Vbeta and 13 Jbeta primers that the PCR ran. Only in-frame clones appear in the TCRdb table, and some are missing; sequencing was by immunoSEQ multiplex PCR. This table has some 85,000 clones, roughly 84% appearing once. Study findings and constraints: Most of the TCR beta V segments (in an earlier analysis) were productive either about 87% or about 30% of the time.

The V gene lost 4 bases and the J gene lost 0 bases, with 8 bases spanning the gap. CDR3 length: 13 amino acids. Germline CDR1 is SGHTS and CDR2 is YDEGEE. Details on this clone: Its antigen is unknown.

Material: PBMCs. The receptor comes from a man younger than 35 in good health and CMV-seronegative. The chain joins TRBV5-8 to TRBJ2-7, with D possibly TRBD1 on 5 matching bases. CDR3 nucleotides: TGTGCCAGCAGCCCAGGGTCCTCCTACGAGCAGTACTTC. This codes for CASSPGSSYEQYF. Combining the CDR3 with reference TRBV5-8 and TRBJ2-7 gives the whole variable domain EAGVTQSPTHLIKTRGQQATLRCSPISGHTSVYWYQQALGLGLQFLLWYDEGEERNRGNFPPRFSGRQFPNYSSELNVNALELEDSALYLCASSPGSSYEQYFGPGTRLTVT.